This TCR beta chain stems from a study of shared clonotypes between healthy human individuals (dated by TCRdb to 2018 to 2020). Looking at the study overall: The cohort included three men and two women between 18 and 49 years of age. Libraries were prepared and TCR repertoires were sequenced by different laboratories using diverse techniques, in order to increase sequencing depth and limit assay-specific biases. The study deeply sequenced blood TCR repertoires of several healthy adults to estimate repertoire size and the extent of clonotype sharing between individuals. Per donor, three plates each were used for CD4 naive and CD4 memory, two for CD8 naive, and one for CD8 memory. Per donor, leukapheresis produced somewhere between about 0.94 and 9.5 billion PBMCs.

TCR CDR3 regions were amplified from genomic DNA by multiplex PCR using the deep immunoSEQ assay. Genomic DNA extracted from each cell subset was distributed evenly over all wells of several immunoSEQ 96-well plates, and each plate served as one replicate. For sorted subsets, approximately 190 ng of genomic DNA, equivalent to about 30,000 T cell genomes, went into each replicate PCR. Purified libraries were quantified with a Qubit 3.0 fluorometer, sized on a Bioanalyzer 2100, and re-quantified with the KAPA Library Quantification kit. A separate single-read 150-cycle Illumina NextSeq 550 flow cell was used to sequence each immunoSEQ 96-well plate. As for the original processing: Because the immunoSEQ output held only junctional sequences and lacked quality scores, the filtering could not match the filtering applied to full-length reads. To assign V/J genes and CDR3, sequences were annotated using PyIR, a Python wrapper for IgBLAST v1.9, with IMGT germline references. Any read was removed if the V/J assignment was weak (E-value above 1e-6), the CDR3 was missing, or the read contained stop codons, out-of-frame junctions, or ambiguous translated residues. V3J clonotypes were defined by identical inferred V gene, J gene, and CDR3 amino acid sequence. Percentage overlap between repertoires was computed as shared unique clonotypes divided by the size of the smaller repertoire. Repertoire richness was assessed with RTK rarefaction, the Chao1 estimator, and Recon v2.1 estimates of unobserved clonotypes. Generation probabilities for all TCRbeta clonotypes obtained by the gDNA method from a few donors were computed using OLGA. In TCRdb, the immuneACCESS table is reduced to in-frame sequences with V and J assigned. These tables do not hold every clone; where another copy was compared, an unresolved V gene accounts for under half, and the others remain unexplained. The DNA was the basis for D and trimming; V, J and clone size are from that table. The sample data list approximately 2.1 million clones, and more than 80% of these were observed just once. The biggest ten clones account for 0.39% of the sample.

For CDR1 and CDR2, the germline V gene lists MDHEN and SYDVKM. The cysteine opens and the phenylalanine closes a CDR3 of 13 amino acids. Here the CDR3 DNA is all that survives: 39 bases in frame from base 1. The V and J ends are trimmed by 4 bases and 10 bases, leaving 16 bases between them. What the study reported, not specific to this receptor: Because the study included a small number of donors, the genetic and exposure-history diversity represented was limited. Compared with non-shared clonotypes, the clonotypes found in all four sorted-subset donors had higher generation probabilities. Sharing across four donors was observed for 4.5% to 6.5% of naive CD4, over 3% of naive CD8, roughly 2.3% of memory CD4, and roughly 0.4% of memory CD8 clonotypes. Even with the large sequencing depth, rarefaction of the sorted-subset datasets indicated that sequencing was incomplete. Only blood was sampled, and tissue TCR repertoires likely differ from those in blood. Larger estimated clonotype richness was generally found for naive subsets than for memory subsets. Pairwise subsampling indicated that sequencing depth was expected to affect the degree of clonotype sharing among donors.

Healthy HIV-negative adults with no recently reported acute infections or vaccinations were included as donors. Only Caucasian adults living in Nashville, Tennessee, USA were represented among the donors. CD4+ T cells were enriched through magnetic negative selection, after which naive cells were positively selected on CD45RA and the remaining negative fraction served as the memory subset. After blood collection by leukapheresis, PBMCs were isolated using Ficoll-Histopaque density gradient centrifugation and then cryopreserved in the vapor phase of liquid nitrogen. Analytical flow cytometry was used to check the purity and quantity of each magnetically sorted T cell population. Genomic DNA was isolated from every sorted fraction and measured by UV absorbance on a Nanodrop 2000c. Regarding this clone: Its antigen is currently not known. No quality values exist for individual bases; no much larger clone is one base distant.

Here the chain combines TRBV28 and TRBJ1-1, and perhaps TRBD1 as D gene, on 5 matching bases. The sequence was collected from a man aged 18 to 35 in good health. Some clones in this sample may be carry-over from other donors' samples. The sample was naive CD4+ T cells from PBMCs. The cell subset or site label here, explained by the study, means: CD45RA+ positively selected. The bases are TGTGCCAGCAGTTGGGGCAGCTCCTTCGCAGCTTTCTTT. The resulting protein is CASSWGSSFAAFF. Where the CDR3 stops, the reference TRBV28 and TRBJ1-1 genes take over; the full variable domain is DVKVTQSSRYLVKRTGEKVFLECVQDMDHENMFWYRQDPGLGLRLIYFSYDVKMKEKGDIPEGYSVSREKKERFSLILESASTNQTSMYLCASSWGSSFAAFFGQGTRLTVV.